This T cell receptor (beta chain) emerged from a study of blood T cell repertoires in COVID-19. Study context: T cells, B-cell-depleted T cells, or PBMCs provided the cDNA or gDNA that served as material.

Some clones are missing from TCRdb's copy, which holds only in-frame ones; the method was immunoSEQ multiplex PCR. The sample gives 34,000 or so clones, roughly 87% of which show up once; roughly 2.1% is in the top ten. The CDR3 has 18 amino acids. V lost 0 bases to trimming and J lost 2 bases, with 16 bases between them. The germline CDR1 and CDR2 sequences are LGHNA and YSLEER. This clonotype was obtained from a middle-aged man with active or convalescent COVID-19. V is TRBV4-3 and J is TRBJ2-2, with TRBD1 as a possible D gene (6 bases). Sequenced input: peripheral blood. CDR3 nucleotide sequence: TGCGCCAGCAGCCAAGAACTTCACAGGGCAATCAACACCGGGGAGCTGTTTTTT. It translates to CASSQELHRAINTGELFF.